This TCR beta chain comes out of a study of blood T cell repertoires in COVID-19. Study details: The study drew acute and convalescent COVID-19 samples from the United States, Italy and Spain. Sample material is recorded as cDNA or gDNA derived from T cells, B-cell-depleted T cells, or PBMCs.

The data were produced by immunoSEQ multiplex PCR, yet TCRdb's version contains in-frame clones alone and is incomplete. This table has more than 250,000 clones, around 90% appearing once. CDR3 length equals 16 residues. Germline values: CDR1 SGDLS, CDR2 YYNGEE. The V segment lost 3 bases and the J segment 1 base; nucleotides outside the gene matches: 9. The chain couples TRBV9 to TRBJ2-7; 8 nucleotides agree with TRBD1. The sequence derives from a man aged 50 to 60 with active or convalescent COVID-19. The sample consisted of peripheral blood. The CDR3 sequence: CASSAATGAHSYEQYF. The CDR3 DNA reads TGTGCCAGCAGCGCCGCGACAGGGGCCCATTCCTACGAGCAGTACTTC.